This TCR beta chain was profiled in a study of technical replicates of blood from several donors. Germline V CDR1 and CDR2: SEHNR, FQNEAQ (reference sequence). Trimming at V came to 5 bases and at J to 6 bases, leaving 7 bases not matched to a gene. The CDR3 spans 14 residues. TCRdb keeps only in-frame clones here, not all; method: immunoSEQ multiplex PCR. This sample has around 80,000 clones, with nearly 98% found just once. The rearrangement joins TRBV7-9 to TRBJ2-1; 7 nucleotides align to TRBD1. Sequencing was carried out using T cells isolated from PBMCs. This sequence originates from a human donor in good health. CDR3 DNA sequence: TGTGCCAGCAGCCCAGGGGGTCTGCCCAATGAGCAGTTCTTC. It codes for CASSPGGLPNEQFF.